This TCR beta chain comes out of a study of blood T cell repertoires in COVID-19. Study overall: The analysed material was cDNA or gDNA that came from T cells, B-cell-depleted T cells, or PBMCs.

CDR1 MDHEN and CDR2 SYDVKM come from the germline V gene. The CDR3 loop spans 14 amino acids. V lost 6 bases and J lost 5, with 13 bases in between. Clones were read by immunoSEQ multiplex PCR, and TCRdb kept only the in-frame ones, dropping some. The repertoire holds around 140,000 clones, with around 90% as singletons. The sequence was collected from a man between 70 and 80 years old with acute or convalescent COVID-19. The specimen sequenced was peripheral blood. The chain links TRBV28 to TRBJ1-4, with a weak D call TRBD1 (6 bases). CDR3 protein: CASRRGWQNEKLFF. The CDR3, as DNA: TGTGCCAGCAGAAGGGGGTGGCAAAATGAAAAACTGTTTTTT. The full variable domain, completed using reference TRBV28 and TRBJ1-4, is DVKVTQSSRYLVKRTGEKVFLECVQDMDHENMFWYRQDPGLGLRLIYFSYDVKMKEKGDIPEGYSVSREKKERFSLILESASTNQTSMYLCASRRGWQNEKLFFGSGTQLSVL.